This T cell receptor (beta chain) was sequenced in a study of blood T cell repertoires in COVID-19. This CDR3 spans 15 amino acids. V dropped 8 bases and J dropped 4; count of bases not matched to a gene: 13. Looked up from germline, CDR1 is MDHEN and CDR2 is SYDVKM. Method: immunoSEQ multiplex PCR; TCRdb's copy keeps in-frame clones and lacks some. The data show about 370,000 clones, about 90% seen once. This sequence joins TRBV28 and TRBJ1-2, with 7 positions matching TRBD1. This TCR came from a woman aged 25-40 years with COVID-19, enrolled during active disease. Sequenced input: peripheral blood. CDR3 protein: CASGKSKQGIYGYTF. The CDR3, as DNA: TGTGCCAGCGGAAAATCAAAACAGGGGATCTATGGCTACACCTTC.